This is a list of T cell receptor beta chains from one sample in a study of cytomegalovirus exposure and HLA in healthy donors. The data were produced by immunoSEQ multiplex PCR, yet TCRdb's version contains in-frame clones alone and is incomplete. This sample has 200,000 or so clones, with approximately 83% found just once. Sequencing was performed on PBMCs. Every receptor here comes from a girl aged 10 to 17 in good health and CMV-seronegative. Each CDR3 is given with its conserved first and last residue. The order of the fields is CDR3 protein, CDR3 DNA, V gene, J gene, D gene, clone size. D genes are given only for firm matches. Clone sizes are given selectively: once, few, many, or a class where the clone is expanded.

CASSIGAETQYF,TGTGCCAGTAGTATAGGAGCAGAGACCCAGTACTTC,TRBV19,TRBJ2-5,.,.
CASSPGPGQGAYEQYF,TGTGCCAGCAGCCCAGGCCCGGGACAGGGGGCCTACGAGCAGTACTTC,TRBV7-6,TRBJ2-7,TRBD1,.
CASTLGQQNTEAFF,TGTGCCAGCACCCTGGGACAGCAGAACACTGAAGCTTTCTTT,TRBV19,TRBJ1-1,TRBD1,.
CAWRLASSYNEQFF,TGTGCCTGGCGTTTGGCTAGCTCCTACAATGAGCAGTTCTTC,TRBV30,TRBJ2-1,.,.
CASSLLTGDNSPLHF,TGTGCCAGCAGCTTATTGACAGGCGACAATTCACCCCTCCACTTT,TRBV7-9,TRBJ1-6,.,.
CAWSVSGGKYEQYF,TGTGCCTGGAGTGTATCGGGGGGGAAGTACGAGCAGTACTTC,TRBV30,TRBJ2-7,TRBD2,.
CASSLEGIEQFF,TGCGCCAGCAGCTTGGAGGGGATCGAGCAGTTCTTC,TRBV5-1,TRBJ2-1,.,.
CASSLRQGEDTQYF,TGTGCCAGCAGTCTGCGACAGGGAGAGGATACGCAGTATTTT,TRBV27,TRBJ2-3,TRBD1,.
CASSQRDRASTEAFF,TGTGCCAGCAGCCAAAGGGACAGGGCTTCCACTGAAGCTTTCTTT,TRBV4-2,TRBJ1-1,TRBD1,few
CASSLSSGRDEQYF,TGTGCCAGCAGTTTGTCCAGCGGGAGGGACGAGCAGTACTTC,TRBV28,TRBJ2-7,TRBD2,.
CAISEFSDRGNEQFF,TGTGCCATCAGTGAGTTTAGTGACAGGGGTAATGAGCAGTTCTTC,TRBV10-3,TRBJ2-1,TRBD1,once
CASSLVTGGYNEQFF,TGTGCCAGCAGCTTAGTGACAGGGGGGTACAATGAGCAGTTCTTC,TRBV11-2,TRBJ2-1,TRBD1,.
CASSERLRHDTQYF,TGTGCCAGCAGCGAGCGGTTACGTCACGATACGCAGTATTTT,TRBV9,TRBJ2-3,.,.
CASTLTLTRQYSNQPQHF,TGTGCCAGCACGCTTACCCTTACGCGACAGTATAGCAATCAGCCCCAGCATTTT,TRBV19,TRBJ1-5,.,.
CASRGGQMNTEAFF,TGTGCCAGCCGGGGTGGACAGATGAACACTGAAGCTTTCTTT,TRBV19,TRBJ1-1,.,.
CASGTAQETQYF,TGTGCCAGCGGGACAGCCCAAGAGACCCAGTACTTC,TRBV2,TRBJ2-5,TRBD1,few
CASSLSLVSGNRGTQYF,TGTGCCAGCAGCTTATCCCTTGTCTCGGGGAACCGCGGGACCCAGTACTTC,TRBV7-8,TRBJ2-5,.,.
CASSLSSGANVLTF,TGTGCCAGCAGTTTGAGCTCTGGGGCCAACGTCCTGACTTTC,TRBV28,TRBJ2-6,.,.
CASSHQGTTSTDTQYF,TGTGCCAGCAGCCATCAAGGGACAACTAGCACAGATACGCAGTATTTT,TRBV7-2,TRBJ2-3,.,.
CASKDFGGFTDTQYF,TGTGCCAGCAAGGACTTTGGTGGATTCACAGATACGCAGTATTTT,TRBV2,TRBJ2-3,.,.
CASSPWGRERETQYF,TGTGCCAGTAGCCCCTGGGGGCGGGAGCGGGAGACCCAGTACTTC,TRBV19,TRBJ2-5,.,.
CSARARREQYF,TGCAGTGCTAGAGCCCGCCGGGAGCAGTACTTC,TRBV20-1,TRBJ2-7,.,.
CASSPLAGFTGELFF,TGTGCCAGCAGTCCCCTAGCGGGATTCACCGGGGAGCTGTTTTTT,TRBV28,TRBJ2-2,TRBD2,.
CASSLVRGNEQFF,TGTGCCAGCAGTTTAGTCAGGGGAAATGAGCAGTTCTTC,TRBV27,TRBJ2-1,.,.
CASSLLAGERETQYF,TGCGCCAGCAGCCTACTAGCGGGAGAGAGGGAGACCCAGTACTTC,TRBV4-1,TRBJ2-5,TRBD2,.
CASSRDRGSVSMGYGYTF,TGCGCCAGCAGCCGGGACAGGGGGAGTGTGAGTATGGGATATGGCTACACCTTC,TRBV4-1,TRBJ1-2,TRBD1,.
CASSQDWGAGVTDTQYF,TGCGCCAGCAGCCAAGATTGGGGAGCGGGTGTCACAGATACGCAGTATTTT,TRBV4-3,TRBJ2-3,.,.
CAWIADLRAYEQYF,TGTGCCTGGATAGCAGACTTGAGGGCCTACGAGCAGTACTTC,TRBV30,TRBJ2-7,.,.
CASFYRPHEQYF,TGTGCCAGCTTTTACAGGCCCCACGAGCAGTACTTC,TRBV2,TRBJ2-7,.,.
CASSIPDEQFF,TGTGCCAGTAGTATTCCCGATGAGCAGTTCTTC,TRBV19,TRBJ2-1,.,.
CAIGSSPYEQYF,TGTGCCATTGGCTCATCCCCCTACGAGCAGTACTTC,TRBV10-3,TRBJ2-7,.,few
CASSSPGEGGGYTF,TGTGCCAGCAGTTCACCAGGGGAAGGGGGTGGCTACACCTTC,TRBV28,TRBJ1-2,.,.
CASSSPGQGPSNNYGYTF,TGTGCCAGCAGCTCCCCGGGACAGGGTCCAAGTAATAACTATGGCTACACCTTC,TRBV9,TRBJ1-2,TRBD1,.
CASSVERDTQYF,TGTGCCAGCAGCGTAGAGCGGGATACGCAGTATTTT,TRBV9,TRBJ2-3,.,.
CASSLEQGDLNYGYTF,TGCGCCAGCAGCTTGGAACAGGGTGATTTGAACTATGGCTACACCTTC,TRBV5-1,TRBJ1-2,.,.
CASSPSGREDIQYF,TGTGCCAGCAGCCCCTCGGGACGGGAGGACATTCAGTACTTC,TRBV9,TRBJ2-4,TRBD2,.
CATSRGQLTYNEQFF,TGTGCCACCAGCAGGGGACAGCTTACCTACAATGAGCAGTTCTTC,TRBV15,TRBJ2-1,TRBD1,.
CASSERQGTNTEAFF,TGTGCCAGCAGTGAACGACAGGGGACGAACACTGAAGCTTTCTTT,TRBV6-1,TRBJ1-1,TRBD1,.
CASSLFGTGMNTEAFF,TGTGCCAGCAGTTTATTCGGGACAGGGATGAACACTGAAGCTTTCTTT,TRBV28,TRBJ1-1,TRBD1,.
CASSLQGALTDTQYF,TGTGCCAGCAGCTTACAGGGGGCCCTCACAGATACGCAGTATTTT,TRBV5-4,TRBJ2-3,TRBD1,.
CASSLTGRSTKNIQYF,TGTGCCAGCAGCTTAACCGGGAGGTCTACCAAAAACATTCAGTACTTC,TRBV7-2,TRBJ2-4,TRBD2,once
CAVGQITYEQYF,TGTGCCGTGGGACAGATAACCTACGAGCAGTACTTC,TRBV28,TRBJ2-7,TRBD1,.
CASKGGETQVFDEQFF,TGCGCCAGCAAAGGGGGGGAGACACAGGTTTTCGATGAGCAGTTCTTC,TRBV4-1,TRBJ2-1,.,.
CATSTLPAGHFQSSYNEQFF,TGTGCCACCAGCACCCTCCCGGCAGGGCATTTTCAAAGCTCCTACAATGAGCAGTTCTTC,TRBV15,TRBJ2-1,.,.
CASTSPGTGGLQYF,TGTGCCAGCACTTCCCCCGGGACAGGGGGCTTGCAATACTTC,TRBV6-5,TRBJ2-7,TRBD1,.
CASSQGQSNQPQHF,TGTGCCAGCAGCCAGGGACAGTCCAATCAGCCCCAGCATTTT,TRBV5-4,TRBJ1-5,TRBD1,.
CASSSPDRGHWEQYF,TGTGCCAGCAGTTCTCCGGACAGGGGGCATTGGGAGCAGTACTTC,TRBV28,TRBJ2-7,TRBD1,.
CASSDGASGTYEQYF,TGCGCCAGCAGTGACGGAGCTAGCGGAACCTACGAGCAGTACTTC,TRBV10-1,TRBJ2-7,TRBD2,.